This T cell receptor (beta chain) was sequenced for a study of T cells in Graves' hyperthyroidism and ophthalmopathy (dated by TCRdb to between 2018 and 2021). For the wider study: Peripheral blood was sampled at the time of initial diagnosis, prior to any treatment. According to the paper, TCR Vbeta CDR3 sequencing was carried out on more than 120 peripheral blood samples, which came from under 50 ophthalmopathy, around 74 hyperthyroidism and about 17 progressor patients. Thyroid tissue and blood T-cell repertoires from about six Graves' hyperthyroidism patients were also compared in the study. After blood sampling, hyperthyroidism patients were treated with methimazole at a starting dose of 30 mg daily, and ophthalmopathy patients were treated with high-dose intravenous methylprednisolone. Prospective prediction of ophthalmopathy was tested in an independent validation cohort of 18 to 20 hyperthyroidism patients and 17 patients who later progressed to ophthalmopathy. The roughly 100 discovery patients were divided at random into training and test sets in a 7:3 ratio. TCR V-J signatures able to tell the groups apart were searched for in a discovery cohort of 100 patients, of whom around 42 had Graves' ophthalmopathy and 57 had stable Graves' hyperthyroidism. The paper's findings and limits, for the study overall: Most expanded thyroid clonotypes (frequency above 0.001) were also found in blood, which suggests that blood repertoires may mirror thyroid immune responses. No statistical method was used to set the sample size in advance, and investigators knew the group allocation. During validation, the model predicted progression to ophthalmopathy a median of approximately 6.5 months ahead of onset, with almost 71% sensitivity and almost 75% specificity. In cross-validation, a model built on a 13 V-J signature told ophthalmopathy apart from stable hyperthyroidism with roughly 87% sensitivity and around 83% specificity, and in testing the same model reached 80%/75%.

Stable Graves' hyperthyroidism was defined as the absence of progression to ophthalmopathy over 18 months of follow-up. Hyperthyroidism patients were newly diagnosed, with disease duration under 2 months, and aged 18 to 65 years. The study excluded patients with uncontrolled infections, other autoimmune diseases, pregnancy or lactation. Diagnoses relied on clinical symptoms, serum thyroxine and TRAb, thyroid ultrasound and orbital computed tomography. Ficoll-Paque density gradient centrifugation was used to isolate PBMCs from approximately 11 ml of fresh peripheral blood. Total RNA was extracted with Trizol reagent, and quality was checked on an Agilent 2100 Bioanalyzer. The TCR beta CDR3 regions were amplified from RNA transcripts. The first round of RT-PCR for the TCR CDR3 was performed with the HTBI primer set and the Qiagen OneStep RT-PCR kit. Libraries were constructed in a second round of multiplex PCR, after which size selection and purification were performed. The libraries were sequenced on an Illumina HiSeq2000 using paired-end 100 bp reads. The source study handled its data this way. Raw data were processed with SOAPnuke, discarding reads with adapters, uncalled bases, mean Phred below 15, or no exact constant-primer or identifier match. COPE v1.2.5 was used to merge high-quality paired reads, and clonotypes were defined as unique nucleotide sequences. MiTCR v1.1 was used to align the clonotypes against IMGT TRBV, TRBD and TRBJ reference segments. Only V-J combinations with frequency above 0.0001, covering roughly 99% of repertoires, were analysed. A TCS score was defined as the ratio of F50 (clonal expansion) to E x V (chaos), with BLOSUM62-based TCRdist applied between CDR3 peptides within each V-J. Welch's t-statistics and random forest reduced 514 V-J features to 13, which were used in a naive Bayes classifier (R e1071). The public sequencing data were trimmed at Q25 with fastp and processed into clonotypes with MiXCR by TCRdb, which kept only in-frame beta chains. Each CDR3 protein gets just one entry, which takes the most common genes and DNA from the rows behind it. These V and J calls derive from TCRdb rather than the authors' analysis. The sample contains approximately 400,000 distinct CDR3 sequences, more than 11% of them found a single time. The ten largest clones represent approximately 10% of the sample.

With regard to this clonotype: This clone's antigen is unknown. Base qualities were left out, and no much larger clone turns up one base away.

Looking up the germline V gene (reference sequence) yields CDR1 LNHDA and CDR2 SQIVND. From the cysteine up to the phenylalanine, the CDR3 has a length of 12 residues. Just the 36-base CDR3 DNA is kept, in frame starting at base 1. V and J lose 10 bases and 9 bases, and a span of 16 bases separates them. The specimen sequenced was blood. The source is an older woman with Graves' hyperthyroidism. The rearranged segments are TRBV19 and TRBJ1-5; TRBD1 is a possible D gene, resting on 5 matching bases. CDR3 sequence: CATRDRQGPQHF. The DNA is TGTGCCACCCGGGACCGTCAAGGGCCCCAGCATTTT.